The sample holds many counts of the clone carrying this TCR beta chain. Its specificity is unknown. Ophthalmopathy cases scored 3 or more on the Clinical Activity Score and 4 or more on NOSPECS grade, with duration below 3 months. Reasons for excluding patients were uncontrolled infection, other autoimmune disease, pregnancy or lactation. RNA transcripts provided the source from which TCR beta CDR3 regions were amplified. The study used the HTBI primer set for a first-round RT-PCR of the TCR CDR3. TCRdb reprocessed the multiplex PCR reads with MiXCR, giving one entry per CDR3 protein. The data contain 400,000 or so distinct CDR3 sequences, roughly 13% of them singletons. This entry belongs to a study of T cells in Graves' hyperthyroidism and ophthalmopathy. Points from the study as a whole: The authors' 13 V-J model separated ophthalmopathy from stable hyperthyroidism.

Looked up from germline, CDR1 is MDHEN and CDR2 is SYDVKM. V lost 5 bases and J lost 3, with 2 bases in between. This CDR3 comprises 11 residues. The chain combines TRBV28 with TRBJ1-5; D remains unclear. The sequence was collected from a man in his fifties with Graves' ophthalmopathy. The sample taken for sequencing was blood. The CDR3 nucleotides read TGTGCCAGCAGTCACAATCAGCCCCAGCATTTT. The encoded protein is CASSHNQPQHF.